Reported below is one T cell receptor beta chain. The data originate from a study of response to subunit inactivated influenza vaccine. Germline CDR1 and CDR2: MNHEY and SVGEGT. This CDR3 contains 17 residues. V was clipped by 4 bases and J by 0 bases, with 19 bases between them. From the RT-PCR reads, TCRdb called clonotypes with MiXCR, one entry per CDR3 protein. The sample holds around 570,000 distinct CDR3 sequences, 11% seen once. These data also formed part of another study, on T cells expressing NK-cell markers. Per that paper: 5'RACE template switching with UMIs generated TCR beta cDNA.

The sequencing here drew on PBMCs from blood, taken on the day of vaccination. This clonotype originated in a man between 45 and 60 years old who received an inactivated influenza vaccine. The rearrangement joins TRBV6-2 or TRBV6-3 to TRBJ2-7; tentative D call: TRBD1 (6 bases). DNA of the CDR3: TGTGCCAGCAGTTCTTACCCCACCGGGACACGCTCCTACGAGCAGTACTTC. Translation gives CASSSYPTGTRSYEQYF.